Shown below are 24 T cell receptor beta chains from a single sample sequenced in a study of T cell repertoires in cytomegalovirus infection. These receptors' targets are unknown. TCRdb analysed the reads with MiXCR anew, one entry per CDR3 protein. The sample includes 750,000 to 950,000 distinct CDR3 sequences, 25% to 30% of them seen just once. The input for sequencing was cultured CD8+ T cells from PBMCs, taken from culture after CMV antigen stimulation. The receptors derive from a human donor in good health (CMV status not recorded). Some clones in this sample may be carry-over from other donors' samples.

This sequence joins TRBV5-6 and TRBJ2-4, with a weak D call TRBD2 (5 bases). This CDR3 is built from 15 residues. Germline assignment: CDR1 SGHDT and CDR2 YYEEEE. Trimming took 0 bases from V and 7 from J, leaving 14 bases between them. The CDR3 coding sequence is TGTGCCAGCAGCTTGGTCTCGGGATTATCGAACATTCAGTACTTC. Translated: CASSLVSGLSNIQYF.

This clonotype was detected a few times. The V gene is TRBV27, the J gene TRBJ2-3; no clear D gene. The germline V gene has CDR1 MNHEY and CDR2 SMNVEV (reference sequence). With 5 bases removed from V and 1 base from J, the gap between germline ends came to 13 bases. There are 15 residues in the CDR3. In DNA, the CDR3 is TGTGCCAGCAGTCCGCAGGAGTGGGGCACAGATACGCAGTATTTT. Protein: CASSPQEWGTDTQYF.

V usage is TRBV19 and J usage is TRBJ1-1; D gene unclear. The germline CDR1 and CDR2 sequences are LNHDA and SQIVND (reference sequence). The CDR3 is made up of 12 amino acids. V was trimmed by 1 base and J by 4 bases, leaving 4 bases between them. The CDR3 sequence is CASSIGFTEAFF. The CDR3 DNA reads TGTGCCAGTAGTATAGGGTTCACTGAAGCTTTCTTT.

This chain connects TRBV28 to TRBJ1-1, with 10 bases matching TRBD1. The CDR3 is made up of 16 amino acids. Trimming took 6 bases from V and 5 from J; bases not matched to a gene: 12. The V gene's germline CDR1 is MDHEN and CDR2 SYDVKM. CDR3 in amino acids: CASRLLLGQGGTEAFF. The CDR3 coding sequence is TGTGCCAGCAGATTACTATTAGGACAGGGGGGAACTGAAGCTTTCTTT.

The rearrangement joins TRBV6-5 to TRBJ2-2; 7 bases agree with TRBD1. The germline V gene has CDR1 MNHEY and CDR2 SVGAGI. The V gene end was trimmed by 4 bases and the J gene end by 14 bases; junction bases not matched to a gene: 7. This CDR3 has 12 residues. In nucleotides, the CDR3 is TGTGCCAGCAGTTCAACAGGGGTTGGACTGTTTTTT. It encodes CASSSTGVGLFF.

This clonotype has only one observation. CDR3 DNA: TGTGCCAGCAGTTTAGCCGGGACAATGAACACTGAAGCTTTCTTT. Its protein product is CASSLAGTMNTEAFF. This chain links TRBV27 with TRBJ1-1, with TRBD1 as a possible D gene (6 bases). Germline lookup yields CDR1 MNHEY and CDR2 SMNVEV (reference sequence). The CDR3 covers 15 residues. Trimming removed 2 bases at V and 0 bases at J, with 10 bases between.

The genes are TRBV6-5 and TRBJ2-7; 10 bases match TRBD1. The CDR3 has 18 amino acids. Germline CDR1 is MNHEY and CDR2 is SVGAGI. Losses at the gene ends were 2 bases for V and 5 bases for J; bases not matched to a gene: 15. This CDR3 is CASSYRTQLDRGTNEQYF. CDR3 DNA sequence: TGTGCCAGCAGTTACCGTACGCAGCTGGACAGGGGGACCAACGAGCAGTACTTC.

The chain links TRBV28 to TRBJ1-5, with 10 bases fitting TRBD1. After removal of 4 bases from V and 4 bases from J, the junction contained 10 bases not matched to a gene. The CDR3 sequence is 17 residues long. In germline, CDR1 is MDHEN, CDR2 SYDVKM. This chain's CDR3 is CASSSEGTGVWNQPQHF. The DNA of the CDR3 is TGTGCCAGCAGTTCCGAGGGGACAGGGGTTTGGAATCAGCCCCAGCATTTT. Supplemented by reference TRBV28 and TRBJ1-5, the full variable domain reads DVKVTQSSRYLVKRTGEKVFLECVQDMDHENMFWYRQDPGLGLRLIYFSYDVKMKEKGDIPEGYSVSREKKERFSLILESASTNQTSMYLCASSSEGTGVWNQPQHFGDGTRLSIL.

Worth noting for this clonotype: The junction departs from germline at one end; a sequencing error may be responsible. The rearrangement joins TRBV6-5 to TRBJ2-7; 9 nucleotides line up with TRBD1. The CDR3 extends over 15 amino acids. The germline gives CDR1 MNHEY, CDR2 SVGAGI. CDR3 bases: TGTGCCAGCATGAGTCCCAGACAGGGGGAGTACGTGCAGTACTTC. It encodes CASMSPRQGEYVQYF.

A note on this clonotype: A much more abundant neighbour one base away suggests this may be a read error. CDR3: CASNLPGGGTEAFF. As DNA, the CDR3 is TGTGCCAGCAACTTACCGGGAGGGGGTACTGAAGCTTTCTTT. The chain carries TRBV7-2 and TRBJ1-1; perhaps TRBD1 as D (6 bases). CDR1 and CDR2 from the germline V gene are SGHTA and FQGNSA. There are 14 residues in the CDR3.

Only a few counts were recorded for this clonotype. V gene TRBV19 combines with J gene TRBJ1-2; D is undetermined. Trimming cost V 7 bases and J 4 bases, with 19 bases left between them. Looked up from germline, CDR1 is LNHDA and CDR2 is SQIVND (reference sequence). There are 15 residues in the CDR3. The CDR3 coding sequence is TGTGCCAGTACCTTCGACGGCCTCGGATTCTATGGCTACACCTTC. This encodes CASTFDGLGFYGYTF.

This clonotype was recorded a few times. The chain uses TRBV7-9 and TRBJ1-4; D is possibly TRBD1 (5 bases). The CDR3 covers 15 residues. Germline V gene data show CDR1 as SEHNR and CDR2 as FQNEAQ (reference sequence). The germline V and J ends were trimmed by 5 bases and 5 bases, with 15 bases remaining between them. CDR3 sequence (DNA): TGTGCCAGCAGCCCCGCGACAGTCTACAATGAAAAACTGTTTTTT. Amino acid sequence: CASSPATVYNEKLFF.

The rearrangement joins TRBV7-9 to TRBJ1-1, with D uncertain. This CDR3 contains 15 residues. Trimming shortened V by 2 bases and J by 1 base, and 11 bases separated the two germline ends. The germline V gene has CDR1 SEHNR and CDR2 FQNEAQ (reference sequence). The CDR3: CASSLREFGNTEAFF. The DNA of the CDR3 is TGTGCCAGCAGCTTAAGGGAGTTCGGGAACACTGAAGCTTTCTTT.

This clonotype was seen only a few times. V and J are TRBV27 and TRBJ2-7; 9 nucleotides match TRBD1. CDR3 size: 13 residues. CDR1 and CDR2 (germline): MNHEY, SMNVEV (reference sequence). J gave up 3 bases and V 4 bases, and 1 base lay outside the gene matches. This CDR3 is CASSWTGDYEQYF. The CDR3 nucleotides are TGTGCCAGCAGTTGGACAGGGGACTACGAGCAGTACTTC.

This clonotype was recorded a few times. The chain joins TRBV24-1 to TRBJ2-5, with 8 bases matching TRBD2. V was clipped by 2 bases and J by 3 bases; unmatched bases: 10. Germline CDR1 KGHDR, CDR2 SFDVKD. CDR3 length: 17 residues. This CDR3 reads CATSDSTLGAGEETQYF. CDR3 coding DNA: TGTGCCACCAGTGATTCCACCTTGGGAGCGGGGGAAGAGACCCAGTACTTC.

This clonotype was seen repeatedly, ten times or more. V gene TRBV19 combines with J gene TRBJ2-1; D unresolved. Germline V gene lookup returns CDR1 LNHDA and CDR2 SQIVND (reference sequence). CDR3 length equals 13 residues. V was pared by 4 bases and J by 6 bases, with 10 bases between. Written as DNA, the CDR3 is TGTGCCAGTAGTACGGCATCATTCAATGAGCAGTTCTTC. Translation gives CASSTASFNEQFF.

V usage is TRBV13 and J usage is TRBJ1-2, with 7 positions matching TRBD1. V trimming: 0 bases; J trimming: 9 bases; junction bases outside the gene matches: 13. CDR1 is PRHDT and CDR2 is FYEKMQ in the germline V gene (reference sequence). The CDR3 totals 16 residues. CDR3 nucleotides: TGTGCCAGCAGCTTAGGCCTCTTTCGGGACAGCCTAAGCTACACCTTC. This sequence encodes CASSLGLFRDSLSYTF.

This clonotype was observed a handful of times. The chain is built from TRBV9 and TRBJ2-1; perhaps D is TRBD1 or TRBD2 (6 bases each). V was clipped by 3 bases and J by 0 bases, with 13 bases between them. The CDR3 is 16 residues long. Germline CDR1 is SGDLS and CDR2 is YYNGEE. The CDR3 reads CASSERGESSYNEQFF. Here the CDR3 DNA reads TGTGCCAGCAGCGAGAGGGGGGAGAGCTCCTACAATGAGCAGTTCTTC.

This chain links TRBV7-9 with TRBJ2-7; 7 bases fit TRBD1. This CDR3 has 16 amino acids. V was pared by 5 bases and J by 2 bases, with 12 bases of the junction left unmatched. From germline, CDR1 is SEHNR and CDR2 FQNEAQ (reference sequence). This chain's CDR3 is CASSLISGTDPYEQYV. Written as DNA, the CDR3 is TGTGCCAGCAGCCTGATCTCCGGGACAGACCCCTACGAGCAGTACGTC.

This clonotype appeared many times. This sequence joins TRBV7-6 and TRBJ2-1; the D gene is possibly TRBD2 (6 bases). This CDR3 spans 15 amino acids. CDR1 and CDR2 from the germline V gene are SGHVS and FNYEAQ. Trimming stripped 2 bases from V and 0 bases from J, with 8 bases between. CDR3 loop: CASSLLASSYNEQFF. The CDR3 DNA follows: TGTGCCAGCAGCTTACTAGCGTCCTCCTACAATGAGCAGTTCTTC.

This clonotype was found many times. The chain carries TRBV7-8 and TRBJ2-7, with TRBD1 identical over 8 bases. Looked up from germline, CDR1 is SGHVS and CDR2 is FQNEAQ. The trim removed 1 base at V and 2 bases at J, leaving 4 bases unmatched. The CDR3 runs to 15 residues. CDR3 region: CASSLGAGGPYEQYV. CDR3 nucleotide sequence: TGTGCCAGCAGCTTAGGGGCAGGGGGCCCCTACGAGCAGTACGTC.

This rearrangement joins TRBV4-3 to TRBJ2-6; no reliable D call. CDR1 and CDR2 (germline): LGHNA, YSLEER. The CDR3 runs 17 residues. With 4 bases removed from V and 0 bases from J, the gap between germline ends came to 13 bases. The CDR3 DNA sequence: TGCGCCAGCAGCCGAGTACTTTGGAACTCTGGGGCCAACGTCCTGACTTTC. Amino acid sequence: CASSRVLWNSGANVLTF.

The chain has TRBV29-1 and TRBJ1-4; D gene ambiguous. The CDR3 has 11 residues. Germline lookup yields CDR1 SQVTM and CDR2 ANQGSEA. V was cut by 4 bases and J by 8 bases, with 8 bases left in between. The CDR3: CSVVAEEKLFF. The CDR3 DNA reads TGCAGCGTTGTGGCAGAAGAAAAACTGTTTTTT.

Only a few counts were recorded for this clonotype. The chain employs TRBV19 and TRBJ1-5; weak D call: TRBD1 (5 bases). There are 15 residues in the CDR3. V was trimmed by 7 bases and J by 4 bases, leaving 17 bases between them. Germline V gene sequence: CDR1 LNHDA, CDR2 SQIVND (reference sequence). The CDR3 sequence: CASNKDQRGNQPQHF. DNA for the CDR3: TGTGCCAGTAACAAGGACCAGAGGGGAAATCAGCCCCAGCATTTT.